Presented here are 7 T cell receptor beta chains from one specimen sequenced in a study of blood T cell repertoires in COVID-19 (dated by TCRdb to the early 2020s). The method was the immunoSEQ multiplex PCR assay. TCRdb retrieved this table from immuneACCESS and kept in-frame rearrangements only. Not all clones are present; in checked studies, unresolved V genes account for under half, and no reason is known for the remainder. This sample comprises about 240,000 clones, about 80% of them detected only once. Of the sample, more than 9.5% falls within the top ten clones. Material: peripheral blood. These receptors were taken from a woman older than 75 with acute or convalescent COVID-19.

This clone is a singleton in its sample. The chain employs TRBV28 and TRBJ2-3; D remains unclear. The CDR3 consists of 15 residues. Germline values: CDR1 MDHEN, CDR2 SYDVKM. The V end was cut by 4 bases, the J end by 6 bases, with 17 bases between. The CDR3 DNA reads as TGTGCCAGCAGTTCGCCCAGCGTGTTGGTGGATACGCAGTATTTT. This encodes CASSSPSVLVDTQYF.

The chain's CDR3 is CASSDEVISYEQYF. DNA for the CDR3: TGTGCCAGCAGCGACGAGGTGATTTCCTACGAGCAGTACTTC. This chain uses TRBV5-4 with TRBJ2-7; D gene unclear. Trimming took 4 bases from V and 1 from J, leaving 12 bases between them. Germline CDR1 reads SGHNT; CDR2 reads YYREEE (reference sequence). The CDR3 loop spans 14 amino acids.

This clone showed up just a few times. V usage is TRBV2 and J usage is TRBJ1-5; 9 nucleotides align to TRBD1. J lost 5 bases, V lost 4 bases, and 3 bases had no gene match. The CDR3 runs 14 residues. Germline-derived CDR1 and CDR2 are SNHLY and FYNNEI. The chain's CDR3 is CASSGQGGDQPQHF. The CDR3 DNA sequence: TGTGCCAGCAGTGGACAGGGGGGCGATCAGCCCCAGCATTTT.

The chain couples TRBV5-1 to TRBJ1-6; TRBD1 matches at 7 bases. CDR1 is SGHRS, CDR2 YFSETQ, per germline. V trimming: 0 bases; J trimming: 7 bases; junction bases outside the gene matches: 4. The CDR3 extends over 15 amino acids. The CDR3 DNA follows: TGCGCCAGCAGCTTGGAGACAGGGACAAATTCACCCCTCCACTTT. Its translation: CASSLETGTNSPLHF.

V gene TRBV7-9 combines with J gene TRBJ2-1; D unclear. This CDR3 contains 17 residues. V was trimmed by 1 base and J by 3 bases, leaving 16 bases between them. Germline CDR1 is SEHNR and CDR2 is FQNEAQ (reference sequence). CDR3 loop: CASSLVEAPLSYNEQFF. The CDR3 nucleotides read TGTGCCAGCAGCTTAGTTGAGGCCCCCTTGAGCTACAATGAGCAGTTCTTC.

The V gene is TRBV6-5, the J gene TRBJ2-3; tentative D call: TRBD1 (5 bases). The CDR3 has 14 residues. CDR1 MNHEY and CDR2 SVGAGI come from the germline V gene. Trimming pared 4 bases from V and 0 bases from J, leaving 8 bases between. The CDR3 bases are TGTGCCAGCAGTTCGGCAGGGAGCACAGATACGCAGTATTTT. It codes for CASSSAGSTDTQYF.

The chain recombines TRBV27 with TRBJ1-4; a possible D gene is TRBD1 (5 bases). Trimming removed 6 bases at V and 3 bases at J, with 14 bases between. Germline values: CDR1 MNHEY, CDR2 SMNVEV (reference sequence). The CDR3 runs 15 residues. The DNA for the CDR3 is TGTGCCAGCAGGGAGGGGTGGGGGTCTAATGAAAAACTGTTTTTT. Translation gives CASREGWGSNEKLFF.